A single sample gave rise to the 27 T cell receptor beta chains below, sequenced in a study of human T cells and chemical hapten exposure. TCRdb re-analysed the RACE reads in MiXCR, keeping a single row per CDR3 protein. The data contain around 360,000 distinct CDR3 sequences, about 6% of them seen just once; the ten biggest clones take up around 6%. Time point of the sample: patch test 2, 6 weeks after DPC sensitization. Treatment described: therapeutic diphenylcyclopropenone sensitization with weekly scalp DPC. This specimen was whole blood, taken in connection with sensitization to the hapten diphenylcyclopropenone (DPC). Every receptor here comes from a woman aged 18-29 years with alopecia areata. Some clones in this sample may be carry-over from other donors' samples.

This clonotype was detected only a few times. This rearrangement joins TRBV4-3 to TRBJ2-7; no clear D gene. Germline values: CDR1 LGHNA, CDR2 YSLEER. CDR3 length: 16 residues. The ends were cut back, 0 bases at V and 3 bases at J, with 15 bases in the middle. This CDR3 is CASSQDNAGRIYEQYF. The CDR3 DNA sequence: TGCGCCAGCAGCCAAGATAATGCCGGTAGAATCTACGAGCAGTACTTC.

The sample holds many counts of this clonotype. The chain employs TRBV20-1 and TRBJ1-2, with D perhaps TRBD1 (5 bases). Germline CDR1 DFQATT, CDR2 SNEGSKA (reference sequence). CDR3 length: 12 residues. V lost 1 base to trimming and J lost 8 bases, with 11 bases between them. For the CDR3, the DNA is TGCAGTGCTAGAGGCGGGGGTCTGGGCTACACCTTC. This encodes CSARGGGLGYTF.

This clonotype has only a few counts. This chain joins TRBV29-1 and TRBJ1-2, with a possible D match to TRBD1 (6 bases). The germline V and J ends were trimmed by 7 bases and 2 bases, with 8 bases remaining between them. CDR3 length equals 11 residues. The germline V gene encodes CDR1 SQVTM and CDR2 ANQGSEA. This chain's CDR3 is CSEGGNYGYTF. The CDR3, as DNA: TGCAGCGAGGGGGGGAACTATGGCTACACCTTC.

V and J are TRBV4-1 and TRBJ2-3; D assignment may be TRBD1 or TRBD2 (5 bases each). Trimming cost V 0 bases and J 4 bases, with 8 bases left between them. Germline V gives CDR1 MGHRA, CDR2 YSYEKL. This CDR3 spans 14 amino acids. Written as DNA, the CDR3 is TGCGCCAGCAGCCAAGAGGGACGGGCAGATACGCAGTATTTT. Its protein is CASSQEGRADTQYF.

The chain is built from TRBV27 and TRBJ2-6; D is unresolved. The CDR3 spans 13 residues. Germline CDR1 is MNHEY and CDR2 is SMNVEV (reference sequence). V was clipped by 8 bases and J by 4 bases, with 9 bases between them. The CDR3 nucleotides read TGTGCCAGCTGGGGATCCGGGGCCAACGTCCTGACTTTC. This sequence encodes CASWGSGANVLTF.

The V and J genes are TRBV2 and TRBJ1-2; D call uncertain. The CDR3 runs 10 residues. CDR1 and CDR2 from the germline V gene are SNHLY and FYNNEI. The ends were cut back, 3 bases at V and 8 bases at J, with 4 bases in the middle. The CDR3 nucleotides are TGTGCCAGCAGTGATGGGGGCTACACCTTC. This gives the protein CASSDGGYTF.

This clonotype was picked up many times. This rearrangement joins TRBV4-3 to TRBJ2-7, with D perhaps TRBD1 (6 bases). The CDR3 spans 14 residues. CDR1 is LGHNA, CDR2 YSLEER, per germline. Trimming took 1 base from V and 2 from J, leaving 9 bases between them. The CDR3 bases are TGCGCCAGCAGCCAAGGTACAGGGCCCTACGAGCAGTACTTC. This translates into CASSQGTGPYEQYF.

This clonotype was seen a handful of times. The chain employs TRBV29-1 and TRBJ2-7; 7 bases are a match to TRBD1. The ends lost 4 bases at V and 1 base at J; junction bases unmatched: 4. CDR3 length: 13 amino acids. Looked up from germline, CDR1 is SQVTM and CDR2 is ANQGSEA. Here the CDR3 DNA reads TGCAGCGTTGTCGGGGACAGTTCCTACGAGCAGTACTTC. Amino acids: CSVVGDSSYEQYF.

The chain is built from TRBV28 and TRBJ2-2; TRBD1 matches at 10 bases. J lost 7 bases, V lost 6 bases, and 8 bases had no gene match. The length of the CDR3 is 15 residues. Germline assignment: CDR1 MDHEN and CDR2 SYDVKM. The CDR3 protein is CASRKTGGGGGELFF. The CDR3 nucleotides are TGTGCCAGCAGGAAGACAGGGGGCGGTGGCGGGGAGCTGTTTTTT.

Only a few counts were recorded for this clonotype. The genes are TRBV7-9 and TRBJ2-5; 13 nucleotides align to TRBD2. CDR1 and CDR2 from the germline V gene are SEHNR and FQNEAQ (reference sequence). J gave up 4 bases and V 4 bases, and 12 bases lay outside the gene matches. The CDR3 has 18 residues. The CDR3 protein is CASSSSGLAGAQRETQYF. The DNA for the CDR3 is TGTGCCAGCAGCTCCTCAGGACTAGCGGGGGCACAACGAGAGACCCAGTACTTC.

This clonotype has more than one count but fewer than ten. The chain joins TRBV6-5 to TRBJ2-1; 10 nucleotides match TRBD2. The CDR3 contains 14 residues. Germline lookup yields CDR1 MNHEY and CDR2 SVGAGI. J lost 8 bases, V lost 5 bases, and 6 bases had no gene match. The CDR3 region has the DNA TGTGCCAGCAGTCTAGCGGGGGCATCCGATGAGCAGTTCTTC. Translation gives CASSLAGASDEQFF.

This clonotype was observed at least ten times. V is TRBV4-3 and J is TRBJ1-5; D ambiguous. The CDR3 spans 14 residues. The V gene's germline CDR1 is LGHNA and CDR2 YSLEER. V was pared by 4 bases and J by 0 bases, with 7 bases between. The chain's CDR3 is CASSRTYSNQPQHF. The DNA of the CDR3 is TGCGCCAGCAGCCGAACCTATAGCAATCAGCCCCAGCATTTT.

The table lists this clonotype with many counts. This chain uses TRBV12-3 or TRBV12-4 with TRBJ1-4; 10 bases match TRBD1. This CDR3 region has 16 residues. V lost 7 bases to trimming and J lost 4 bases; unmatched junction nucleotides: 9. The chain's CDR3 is CASNTDRGRINEKLFF. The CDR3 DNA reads TGTGCCAGCAACACCGACAGGGGGCGGATTAATGAAAAACTGTTTTTT.

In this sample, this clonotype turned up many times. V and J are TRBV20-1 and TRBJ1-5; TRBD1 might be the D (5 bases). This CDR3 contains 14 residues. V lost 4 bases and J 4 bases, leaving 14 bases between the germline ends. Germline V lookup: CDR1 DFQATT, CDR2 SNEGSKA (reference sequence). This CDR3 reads CSANIDSLNQPQHF. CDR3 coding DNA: TGCAGTGCTAATATCGACAGTTTAAATCAGCCCCAGCATTTT.

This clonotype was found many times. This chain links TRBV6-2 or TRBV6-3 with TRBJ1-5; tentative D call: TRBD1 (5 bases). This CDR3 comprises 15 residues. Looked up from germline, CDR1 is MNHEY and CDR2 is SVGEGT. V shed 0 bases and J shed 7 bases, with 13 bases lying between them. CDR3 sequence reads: CASSYSTRVGQPQHF. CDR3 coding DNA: TGTGCCAGCAGTTACTCGACCAGGGTAGGCCAGCCCCAGCATTTT.

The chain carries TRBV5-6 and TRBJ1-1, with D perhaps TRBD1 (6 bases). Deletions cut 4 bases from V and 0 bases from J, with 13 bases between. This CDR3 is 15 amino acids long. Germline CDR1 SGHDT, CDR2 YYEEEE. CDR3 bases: TGTGCCAGCAGCCCCGGGACAATGATGAACACTGAAGCTTTCTTT. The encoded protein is CASSPGTMMNTEAFF.

The CDR3 bases are TGTGCCAGCAGCTCTCGGGACAGGGCTTGGGATTCACCCCTCCACTTT. Translated: CASSSRDRAWDSPLHF. V and J are TRBV11-2 and TRBJ1-6; 9 nucleotides match TRBD1. Germline CDR1 SGHAT, CDR2 FQNNGV. V dropped 4 bases and J dropped 8; count of bases not matched to a gene: 9. This CDR3 spans 16 amino acids.

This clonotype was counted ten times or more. In nucleotides, the CDR3 is TGTGCCAGCAGTTACTCGAAGGGGGGGCGAAACACTGAAGCTTTCTTT. This encodes CASSYSKGGRNTEAFF. The gene calls are TRBV6-6 and TRBJ1-1, with D maybe TRBD1 (6 bases). Germline CDR1 is MNHNY and CDR2 is SVGAGI (reference sequence). The CDR3 runs to 16 residues. Trimming pared 0 bases from V and 2 bases from J, leaving 13 bases between.

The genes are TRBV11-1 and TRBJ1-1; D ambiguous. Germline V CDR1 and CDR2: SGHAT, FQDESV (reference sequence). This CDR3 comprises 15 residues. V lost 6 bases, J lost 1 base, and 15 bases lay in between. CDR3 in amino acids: CASSFATVGNTEAFF. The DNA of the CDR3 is TGTGCCAGCAGTTTCGCCACGGTGGGGAACACTGAAGCTTTCTTT. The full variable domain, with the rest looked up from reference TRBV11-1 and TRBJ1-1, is EAEVAQSPRYKITEKSQAVAFWCDPISGHATLYWYRQILGQGPELLVQFQDESVVDDSQLPKDRFSAERLKGVDSTLKIQPAELGDSAMYLCASSFATVGNTEAFFGQGTRLTVV.

CDR3 loop: CAPPHRGRNGETQYF. CDR3 bases: TGTGCTCCCCCGCACAGGGGGCGAAATGGAGAGACCCAGTACTTC. The chain has TRBV12-5 and TRBJ2-5; TRBD1 agrees at 9 bases. Per germline, CDR1 LGHNT and CDR2 FRNRAP. V shed 11 bases, J shed 4 bases, and the junction held 14 bases outside the gene matches. This CDR3 comprises 15 residues. Variable domain in full (rest from reference TRBV12-5 and TRBJ2-5): DARVTQTPRHKVTEMGQEVTMRCQPILGHNTVFWYRQTMMQGLELLAYFRNRAPLDDSGMPKDRFSAEMPDATLATLKIQPSEPRDSAVYFCAPPHRGRNGETQYFGPGTRLLVL.

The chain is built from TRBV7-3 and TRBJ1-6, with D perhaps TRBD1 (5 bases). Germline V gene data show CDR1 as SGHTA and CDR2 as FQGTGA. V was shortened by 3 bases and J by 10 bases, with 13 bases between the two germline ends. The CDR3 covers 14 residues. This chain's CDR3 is CASSFGASGSPLHF. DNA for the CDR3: TGTGCCAGCAGCTTCGGGGCTTCGGGGTCACCCCTCCACTTT.

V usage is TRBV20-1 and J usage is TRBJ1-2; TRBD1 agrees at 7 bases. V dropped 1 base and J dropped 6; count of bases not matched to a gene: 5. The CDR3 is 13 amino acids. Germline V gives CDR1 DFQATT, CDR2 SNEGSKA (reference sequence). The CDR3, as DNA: TGCAGTGCTAGAGTTACAGGGGAAAATGGCTACACCTTC. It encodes CSARVTGENGYTF.

The CDR3 spells CASSKARGGSPLHF. In DNA, the CDR3 is TGTGCCAGCAGCAAAGCGCGCGGTGGATCACCCCTCCACTTT. The chain is built from TRBV21-1 and TRBJ1-6. TRBV21-1 has pseudogene status. This CDR3 spans 14 amino acids.

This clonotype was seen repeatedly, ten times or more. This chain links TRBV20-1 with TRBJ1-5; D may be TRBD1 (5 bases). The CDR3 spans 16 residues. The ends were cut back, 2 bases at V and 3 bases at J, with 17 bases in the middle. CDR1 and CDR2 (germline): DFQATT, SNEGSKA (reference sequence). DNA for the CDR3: TGCAGTGCTAGAAGAGGGGCGGCAGGCGTCAATCAGCCCCAGCATTTT. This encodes CSARRGAAGVNQPQHF.

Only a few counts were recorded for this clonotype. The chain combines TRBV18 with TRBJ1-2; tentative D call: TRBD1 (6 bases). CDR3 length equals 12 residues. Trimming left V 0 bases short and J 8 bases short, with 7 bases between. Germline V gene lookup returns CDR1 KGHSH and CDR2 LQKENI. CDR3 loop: CASSPPTGGYTF. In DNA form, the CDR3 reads TGTGCCAGCTCACCACCGACAGGCGGCTACACCTTC.

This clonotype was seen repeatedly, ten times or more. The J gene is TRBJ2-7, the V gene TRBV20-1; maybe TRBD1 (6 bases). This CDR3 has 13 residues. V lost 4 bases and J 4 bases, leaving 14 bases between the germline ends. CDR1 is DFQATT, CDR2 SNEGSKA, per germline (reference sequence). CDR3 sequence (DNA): TGCAGTGCTAACCAAGAGACAGGATACGAGCAGTACTTC. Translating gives CSANQETGYEQYF.

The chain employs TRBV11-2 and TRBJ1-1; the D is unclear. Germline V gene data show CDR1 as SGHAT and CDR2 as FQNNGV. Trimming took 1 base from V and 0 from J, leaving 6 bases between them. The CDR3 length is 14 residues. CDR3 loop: CASSLVSMNTEAFF. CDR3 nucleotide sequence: TGTGCCAGCAGCTTAGTCAGCATGAACACTGAAGCTTTCTTT.